This T cell receptor (beta chain) was identified in a study of T cells after yellow fever vaccination. Study overall: Preparation of the low-cell-number fractions used SMART-Seq v4 Ultra Low Input. Overall study findings and caveats: Among primary-vaccination clones, most reappeared after the booster, at around 97% for CD4 and more than 85% for CD8. Researchers report a weaker secondary response that nonetheless peaked faster, day 5 versus 15.

J lost 4 bases, V lost 6 bases, and 7 bases had no gene match. Germline V gene sequence: CDR1 MGHRA, CDR2 YSYEKL. The length of the CDR3 is 15 residues. For this clonotype: The target antigen is unknown.

Synthesis of TCR cDNA relied on 5'RACE template switching, which attached a universal primer site and UMIs. MiXCR, applied by TCRdb to the 5' RACE reads, yields one record per CDR3 protein. There are hundreds of thousands of distinct CDR3 sequences in the sample; about 8.3% occur only once, and approximately 15% lies in the top ten. The sequencing here drew on PBMCs, taken more than 35 days after the first yellow fever vaccination. V usage is TRBV4-1 and J usage is TRBJ1-5; TRBD1 matches 9 bases. The TCR comes from a man aged 18 to 30 who received the YFV17D yellow fever vaccine. In DNA, the CDR3 is TGCGCCAGCAGTCCGATTGACAGGGGGAATCAGCCCCAGCATTTT. This gives the protein CASSPIDRGNQPQHF.